Below, one TCR beta chain is given with its context. This specimen comes from a study of cytomegalovirus exposure and HLA in healthy donors. It was with 60 Vbeta and 13 Jbeta primers that the PCR ran. The method was immunoSEQ multiplex PCR; TCRdb's version includes in-frame clones alone and lacks a portion of them. The data hold fewer than 150,000 clones, with more than 60% observed a single time. The specimen sequenced was PBMCs. This TCR was recovered from a male donor in good health and CMV-seronegative.

CDR3 DNA: TGTGCCAGCAGTTACTCATGGGGGGATAGCAATCAGCCCCAGCATTTT. This codes for CASSYSWGDSNQPQHF. V usage is TRBV6-5 and J usage is TRBJ1-5, with D perhaps TRBD1 (5 bases). The V gene's germline CDR1 is MNHEY and CDR2 SVGAGI. V dropped 0 bases and J dropped 0 bases, with 9 bases sitting between them. This CDR3 contains 16 residues.